The 16 T cell receptor beta chains presented below share a single source sample, sequenced in a study of T cells in localized non-small cell lung cancer. Profiling relied on immunoSEQ multiplex PCR, and the TCRdb table lists in-frame clones only, not all of them. The sample holds under 15,000 clones, around four fifths seen once. The sample here was peripheral blood, taken before any cancer treatment. The receptors shown here come from a male donor older than 55 with stage I lung adenocarcinoma.

Points on this clone: The sample contains more than one DNA sequence encoding this CDR3. The chain has TRBV11-1 and TRBJ2-2; no reliable D call. This CDR3 is 14 amino acids long. Trimming stripped 0 bases from V and 2 bases from J, with 4 bases between. The germline CDR1 and CDR2 sequences are SGHAT and FQDESV (reference sequence). The chain's CDR3 is CASSLAINTGELFF. The CDR3 DNA reads as TGTGCCAGCAGCTTAGCTATTAACACCGGGGAGCTGTTTTTT.

Written as DNA, the CDR3 is TGTGCCACCAGCAGACCTGGGGAGGGGCACCGCTATGGCTACACCTTC. Translation: CATSRPGEGHRYGYTF. The genes are TRBV15 and TRBJ1-2, with TRBD1 as a possible D gene (5 bases). V dropped 2 bases and J dropped 4 bases, with 17 bases sitting between them. The CDR3 contains 16 residues. The germline V gene has CDR1 LNHNV and CDR2 YYDKDF (reference sequence).

The V and J genes are TRBV19 and TRBJ1-5; the D is unclear. The ends were cut back, 2 bases at V and 0 bases at J, with 11 bases in the middle. This CDR3 contains 16 residues. CDR1 is LNHDA and CDR2 is SQIVND in the germline V gene (reference sequence). The CDR3 DNA follows: TGTGCCAGTAGTATATCCAGGACGTCTAGCAATCAGCCCCAGCATTTT. The encoded protein is CASSISRTSSNQPQHF.

The chain joins TRBV6-4 to TRBJ2-3; a possible D gene is TRBD2 (6 bases). The CDR3 covers 14 residues. CDR1 is MRHNA, CDR2 SNTAGT, per germline. Trimming took off 6 bases at V and 1 base at J, with 11 bases between the two ends. DNA for the CDR3: TGTGCCAGCAGCGCTACGGGGGGCACAGATACGCAGTATTTT. Protein: CASSATGGTDTQYF.

The CDR3 DNA follows: TGTGCCAGCTCATCGAGTCAGGGGCACGAAAAACTGTTTTTT. Translated, it gives CASSSSQGHEKLFF. The gene calls are TRBV18 and TRBJ1-4; the D gene is possibly TRBD1 (6 bases). Trimming removed 5 bases from V and 8 bases from J, with 15 bases in between. The CDR3 is 14 amino acids. Germline V gene lookup returns CDR1 KGHSH and CDR2 LQKENI.

The chain recombines TRBV4-3 with TRBJ1-4, with D perhaps TRBD1 (5 bases). Trimming left V 3 bases short and J 8 bases short, with 19 bases between. There are 16 residues in the CDR3. Germline V lookup: CDR1 LGHNA, CDR2 YSLEER. The CDR3 bases are TGCGCCAGCAGCCATGGTTTGGGGGAAAAAGAGGAAAAACTGTTTTTT. Residues: CASSHGLGEKEEKLFF.

The table lists this clone with a count of one. This rearrangement joins TRBV6-5 to TRBJ1-1, with D possibly matching TRBD1 (5 bases). CDR3 size: 15 residues. The V end lost 6 bases, the J end lost 1 base, and 15 bases lay between the germline ends. Looked up from germline, CDR1 is MNHEY and CDR2 is SVGAGI. The CDR3 DNA is TGTGCCAGCAGATCGCCGGGGGGGAAGAACACTGAAGCTTTCTTT. Encoded protein: CASRSPGGKNTEAFF.

This clone was seen a few times. Here the CDR3 DNA reads TGCGCCAGCAGCCAAGATCTCTCGGATCCAGGGAGAATTTTGAACACCGGGGAGCTGTTTTTT. Translated, it gives CASSQDLSDPGRILNTGELFF. This chain joins TRBV4-3 and TRBJ2-2; D is tentatively TRBD1 or TRBD2 (5 bases each). The CDR3 contains 21 residues. V was shortened by 0 bases and J by 1 base, with 24 bases between the two germline ends. CDR1 LGHNA and CDR2 YSLEER come from the germline V gene.

This chain links TRBV4-2 with TRBJ2-2, with 8 bases fitting TRBD2. The CDR3 sequence is 17 residues long. The V and J ends lost 5 bases and 4 bases, in that order; junction bases with no gene match: 12. CDR1 is LGHNA and CDR2 is YNFKEQ in the germline V gene. The CDR3 loop reads CASSSPGSGGLTGELFF. CDR3 coding DNA: TGTGCCAGCAGCTCTCCGGGAAGCGGGGGCCTCACCGGGGAGCTGTTTTTT.

The CDR3 is CASSLALLIHTQYF. The CDR3 bases are TGTGCCAGCAGCTTGGCCCTCCTCATTCATACGCAGTATTTT. The chain couples TRBV5-8 to TRBJ2-3; no clear D. The CDR3 sequence is 14 residues long. Trimming took 0 bases from V and 7 from J, leaving 12 bases between them. Germline CDR1 and CDR2: SGHTS and YDEGEE.

This clone was picked up one time. V is TRBV18 and J is TRBJ1-5; 9 bases align to TRBD1. This CDR3 has 15 residues. J lost 7 bases, V lost 4 bases, and 8 bases had no gene match. In germline, CDR1 is KGHSH, CDR2 LQKENI. The CDR3 region is CASSLTGGSGQPQHF. The CDR3 coding sequence is TGTGCCAGCTCACTTACAGGGGGCTCGGGGCAGCCCCAGCATTTT. The full variable domain, in which reference TRBV18 and TRBJ1-5 provide the parts outside the CDR3, is NAGVMQNPRHLVRRRGQEARLRCSPMKGHSHVYWYRQLPEEGLKFMVYLQKENIIDESGMPKERFSAEFPKEGPSILRIQQVVRGDSAAYFCASSLTGGSGQPQHFGDGTRLSIL.

The CDR3 DNA follows: TGTGCCAGCAGCTTTTGGACAGGGGGCTTCAATGAGCAGTTCTTC. This sequence encodes CASSFWTGGFNEQFF. The chain joins TRBV11-2 to TRBJ2-1; 11 nucleotides agree with TRBD1. This CDR3 has 15 amino acids. Germline CDR1 is SGHAT and CDR2 is FQNNGV. The V gene end was trimmed by 3 bases and the J gene end by 6 bases; junction bases not matched to a gene: 4.

The chain combines TRBV4-2 with TRBJ1-5; perhaps TRBD1 as D (5 bases). V lost 4 bases to trimming and J lost 2 bases, with 24 bases between them. In germline, CDR1 is LGHNA, CDR2 YNFKEQ. This CDR3 is built from 19 residues. CDR3 protein: CASSLGTGTAGSGNQPQHF. CDR3 bases: TGTGCCAGCAGCCTGGGAACCGGGACGGCAGGCAGCGGCAATCAGCCCCAGCATTTT.

The chain has TRBV27 and TRBJ2-1, with 8 positions matching TRBD1. This CDR3 has 18 residues. CDR1 is MNHEY, CDR2 SMNVEV, per germline (reference sequence). With V trimmed by 5 bases and J by 2 bases, 14 bases remained unmatched. CDR3 region: CASSGGQGVLSPYNEQFF. The CDR3 DNA reads TGTGCCAGCAGTGGTGGACAGGGCGTTTTGAGCCCCTACAATGAGCAGTTCTTC.

The rearrangement links TRBV5-1 to TRBJ1-1; D is undetermined. The CDR3 length is 14 residues. V gave up 3 bases and J gave up 2 bases, with 11 bases separating them. Germline lookup yields CDR1 SGHRS and CDR2 YFSETQ. CDR3 sequence: CASSSNMGNTEAFF. DNA of the CDR3: TGCGCCAGCAGCTCCAACATGGGTAACACTGAAGCTTTCTTT.

This clone appeared once. The chain couples TRBV19 to TRBJ2-2; TRBD2 aligns across 12 bases. There are 16 residues in the CDR3. CDR1 is LNHDA, CDR2 SQIVND, per germline (reference sequence). The ends lost 3 bases at V and 6 bases at J; junction bases unmatched: 5. The CDR3 here is CASSMGRLAGAGELFF. The CDR3 DNA sequence: TGTGCCAGTAGTATGGGGAGACTAGCGGGAGCCGGGGAGCTGTTTTTT.